This T cell receptor (beta chain) was sequenced during a study of T cell changes during pregnancy in multiple sclerosis. TCRdb's copy holds only in-frame clones and misses some; the assay was immunoSEQ multiplex PCR. The data hold tens of thousands of clones, with less than 90% observed a single time. The V gene's germline CDR1 is SQVTM and CDR2 ANQGSEA. The length of the CDR3 is 15 residues. Trimming removed 4 bases from V and 5 bases from J; junction bases left unmatched: 11. The chain couples TRBV29-1 to TRBJ1-1; TRBD1 matches at 9 bases. The TCR was taken from a female donor with multiple sclerosis, enrolled in a pregnancy study. The sample consisted of peripheral blood, taken before pregnancy. CDR3 loop: CSVVYPTGGRTEAFF. DNA for the CDR3: TGCAGCGTTGTGTATCCGACAGGGGGTCGGACTGAAGCTTTCTTT. Looking up the rest from reference TRBV29-1 and TRBJ1-1 gives the full variable domain: SAVISQKPSRDICQRGTSLTIQCQVDSQVTMMFWYRQQPGQSLTLIATANQGSEATYESGFVIDKFPISRPNLTFSTLTVSNMSPEDSSIYLCSVVYPTGGRTEAFFGQGTRLTVV.